The rows below give T cell receptor beta chains drawn from one sample of a study of shared clonotypes between healthy human individuals. Using immunoSEQ multiplex PCR, the repertoire was profiled, and TCRdb retains in-frame clones only, with some absent. The sample holds some 2.1 million clones, 95% seen once. The sequenced sample was naive CD4+ T cells sorted from blood. The source of these receptors is a man between 18 and 35 years old in good health. The conserved cysteine and the conserved F or W are not part of the CDR3 here.

13	TRBV2	TRBJ2-2	ASSENRVNTGELF
14	TRBV11-2	TRBJ2-7	ASSRLGGQGTYEQY
12	TRBV2	TRBJ2-1	ASKGNGDYNEQF
13	TRBV30	TRBJ1-6	AGINRQGDNSPLH
11	TRBV10-2	TRBJ1-2	ASSRDLNYGYT
12	TRBV6-1	TRBJ2-7	ASLGQVYSYEQY
12	TRBV5-8	TRBJ2-2	ASSRSRGTGELF
11	TRBV2	TRBJ1-2	ASSEAGGYGYT
14	TRBV10-3	TRBJ1-4	AISESPGGTNEKLF
10	TRBV6-6	TRBJ1-5	ASSQVNQPQH
13	TRBV27	TRBJ2-7	ASSFWDRAPWEQY
13	TRBV9	TRBJ2-3	ASSPRGQVTDTQY
13	TRBV5-1	TRBJ1-4	ASSTGDRGNEKLF
11	TRBV19	TRBJ1-1	ASSIQENTEAF
12	TRBV14	TRBJ2-7	ASSQKESSYEQY
16	TRBV4-1	TRBJ1-5	ASSHEPGQGIAGQPQH
16	TRBV11-2	TRBJ2-2	ASSFGTSGNDGTGELF